What follows are 5 T cell receptor beta chains derived from one specimen sequenced in a study of shared clonotypes between healthy human individuals. Clones were read by immunoSEQ multiplex PCR, and TCRdb kept only the in-frame ones, dropping some. Here the sample spans more than 2 million clones, about 95% being singletons. The sample comprised naive CD4+ T cells sorted from blood. Subset of the sample: CD45RA+ positively selected. The receptors were sampled from a man in his late teens or twenties in good health.

This clone appeared a single time. The genes are TRBV4-3 and TRBJ2-3, with 7 bases lining up with TRBD1. Germline V gives CDR1 LGHNA, CDR2 YSLEER. Trimming took 2 bases from V and 0 from J; bases not matched to a gene: 11. CDR3 length equals 18 residues. CDR3 nucleotides: TGCGCCAGCAGCCAATCCTACTCCGGGACAGTGAGCACAGATACGCAGTATTTT. Amino acid sequence: CASSQSYSGTVSTDTQYF.

The gene calls are TRBV6-4 and TRBJ2-3; D gene ambiguous. V lost 6 bases, J lost 2 bases, and 9 bases lay in between. The CDR3 runs 13 residues. The V gene's germline CDR1 is MRHNA and CDR2 SNTAGT. As DNA, the CDR3 is TGTGCCAGCAGGGGCCATTCCACAGATACGCAGTATTTT. It translates to CASRGHSTDTQYF.

The chain recombines TRBV7-3 with TRBJ2-5; TRBD2 agrees at 14 bases. The ends lost 5 bases at V and 5 bases at J; junction bases unmatched: 13. CDR3 size: 18 residues. Germline loops: CDR1 SGHTA, CDR2 FQGTGA. CDR3: CASSPGLAGGPGRETQYF. CDR3 DNA: TGTGCCAGCAGCCCCGGACTAGCGGGGGGCCCAGGGAGGGAGACCCAGTACTTC.

This chain joins TRBV10-3 and TRBJ1-2, with a weak D call TRBD1 (5 bases). The V end lost 0 bases, the J end lost 4 bases, and 21 bases lay between the germline ends. Germline V gene data show CDR1 as ENHRY and CDR2 as SYGVKD. This CDR3 has 18 amino acids. CDR3 in amino acids: CAISESRLAGRVGYGYTF. The CDR3 DNA follows: TGTGCCATCAGTGAGTCGAGACTCGCAGGGCGGGTTGGCTATGGCTACACCTTC.

This rearrangement joins TRBV7-9 to TRBJ1-4; maybe TRBD1 (5 bases). CDR1 and CDR2 (germline): SEHNR, FQNEAQ (reference sequence). Trimming shortened V by 4 bases and J by 8 bases, and 14 bases separated the two germline ends. The length of the CDR3 is 14 residues. The CDR3 loop reads CASSSLRVGEKLFF. The CDR3, as DNA: TGTGCCAGCAGCTCGCTCAGGGTAGGGGAAAAACTGTTTTTT. Looking up the rest from reference TRBV7-9 and TRBJ1-4 gives the full variable domain: DTGVSQNPRHKITKRGQNVTFRCDPISEHNRLYWYRQTLGQGPEFLTYFQNEAQLEKSRLLSDRFSAERPKGSFSTLEIQRTEQGDSAMYLCASSSLRVGEKLFFGSGTQLSVL.